This T cell receptor beta chain was recovered during a study of cytomegalovirus exposure and HLA in healthy donors. Study findings and constraints: Per a prior analysis, the majority of TCR beta V segments were productive roughly 87% or roughly 30% of the time.

The primer mix had 60 Vbeta and 13 Jbeta primers. Clones were read by immunoSEQ multiplex PCR, and TCRdb kept only the in-frame ones, dropping some. The sample includes some 36,000 clones, about 70% of them seen just once. As regards this clone: Its antigen is currently unknown.

The clonotype originates from a man aged 25 to 45 in good health and CMV-seronegative. Input material: PBMCs.

CDR3 protein: CASSFAPPAGVHGYTF. The CDR3 nucleotides are TGTGCCAGCAGCTTCGCCCCCCCGGCAGGCGTACATGGCTACACCTTC. V is TRBV11-3 and J is TRBJ1-2; D not resolved. The CDR3 length is 16 residues. The V and J ends lost 3 bases and 6 bases respectively, with 20 bases between them. Germline values: CDR1 SGHNT, CDR2 YENEEA.